Sequencing of this TCR beta chain was carried out in a study of blood T cells in healthy people across ages. V was pared by 0 bases and J by 1 base, with 6 bases of the junction left unmatched. This CDR3 has 17 amino acids. CDR1 LGHNA and CDR2 YNFKEQ come from the germline V gene. Study observations and caveats: Measured against age, TCR beta diversity per million T cells decreased in a roughly linear manner. Any changes in expanded clonotypes were possibly confounded, as donor CMV status remained unknown.

For the second PCR, which ran for roughly 6 to 12 cycles, a sample-barcoded 5' primer and a J-beta primer mix were used. At least 2.5 million CDR3-containing paired-end reads were obtained per sample. Via MiXCR, TCRdb re-called the 5' RACE reads, giving one row per CDR3 protein. Here the sample spans roughly 860,000 distinct CDR3 sequences, about 59% being singletons. As regards this clonotype: Its target is not known.

The rearrangement links TRBV4-2 to TRBJ2-5, with TRBD2 matching over 9 bases. This sequence originates from a man aged 25 to 45 in good health. Source material: blood. CDR3 nucleotide sequence: TGTGCCAGCAGCCAAGAAGGCAGCGGGGGGATCCAAGAGACCCAGTACTTC. This translates into CASSQEGSGGIQETQYF.